Listed here are 24 T cell receptor beta chains from one sample, sequenced in a study of T cell responses to AZD1222 COVID-19 vaccine. Some clones are missing from TCRdb's copy, which holds only in-frame ones; the method was immunoSEQ multiplex PCR. The table records over 100,000 clones, around 90% of them present only once. Sequencing used peripheral blood, obtained on day 0 of AZD1222 vaccination. Receptors were obtained from an adult in good health.

The J gene is TRBJ2-3, the V gene TRBV7-9; 8 nucleotides line up with TRBD2. V lost 5 bases, J lost 6 bases, and 7 bases stayed unmatched. Per the germline V gene, CDR1 is SEHNR and CDR2 is FQNEAQ (reference sequence). CDR3 length equals 14 residues. CDR3 residues: CASSPGGGQDTQYF. The CDR3 coding sequence is TGTGCCAGCAGCCCCGGGGGGGGGCAGGATACGCAGTATTTT.

The CDR3 spells CATSRTRQAGEEKLFF. The CDR3 bases are TGTGCCACCAGCAGAACGCGACAGGCCGGGGAGGAAAAACTGTTTTTT. The V call is TRBV15, the J call TRBJ1-4; possibly TRBD1 for D (6 bases). Germline-derived CDR1 and CDR2 are LNHNV and YYDKDF (reference sequence). The CDR3 sequence is 16 residues long. Trimming shortened V by 2 bases and J by 8 bases, and 18 bases separated the two germline ends. Supplemented by reference TRBV15 and TRBJ1-4, the full variable domain reads DAMVIQNPRYQVTQFGKPVTLSCSQTLNHNVMYWYQQKSSQAPKLLFHYYDKDFNNEADTPDNFQSRRPNTSFCFLDIRSPGLGDTAMYLCATSRTRQAGEEKLFFGSGTQLSVL.

This chain's CDR3 is CASSERGNQPQHF. CDR3 in DNA: TGTGCCAGCAGTGAAAGGGGTAATCAGCCCCAGCATTTT. The chain uses TRBV6-1 and TRBJ1-5; perhaps TRBD1 as D (5 bases). CDR3 length: 13 amino acids. In germline, CDR1 is MNHNS, CDR2 SASEGT. V was trimmed by 2 bases and J by 4 bases, leaving 6 bases between them.

The rearrangement uses TRBV5-4 and TRBJ2-3; the D is unclear. Germline V gives CDR1 SGHNT, CDR2 YYREEE (reference sequence). V gave up 3 bases and J gave up 4 bases, with 3 bases separating them. CDR3 length equals 11 residues. CDR3 region: CASSWADTQYF. CDR3 bases: TGTGCCAGCAGCTGGGCAGATACGCAGTATTTT.

This clone was seen a single time. The chain links TRBV11-3 to TRBJ2-7; D remains unclear. In germline, CDR1 is SGHNT, CDR2 YENEEA. Trimming left V 5 bases short and J 7 bases short, with 18 bases between. The length of the CDR3 is 14 residues. CDR3 coding DNA: TGTGCCAGCAGCACTTCTGAGTCTAATTCGGAGCAGTACTTC. Protein sequence: CASSTSESNSEQYF.

The chain couples TRBV27 to TRBJ1-1, with D maybe TRBD1 (5 bases). Per the germline V gene, CDR1 is MNHEY and CDR2 is SMNVEV (reference sequence). V lost 6 bases, J lost 0 bases, and 8 bases lay in between. The CDR3 contains 13 residues. The CDR3 DNA reads TGTGCCAGCAGGGGGGGAATGAACACTGAAGCTTTCTTT. Its translation is CASRGGMNTEAFF.

The chain joins TRBV7-2 to TRBJ2-3, with 10 bases lining up with TRBD1. The V gene end was trimmed by 5 bases and the J gene end by 2 bases; junction bases not matched to a gene: 10. In germline, CDR1 is SGHTA, CDR2 FQGNSA. This CDR3 is 17 amino acids long. The CDR3 loop is CASSQTWGQGITDTQYF. The CDR3 DNA reads TGTGCCAGCAGCCAAACTTGGGGACAGGGGATCACAGATACGCAGTATTTT.

This rearrangement joins TRBV27 to TRBJ1-2; D ambiguous. This CDR3 comprises 13 residues. The germline V gene has CDR1 MNHEY and CDR2 SMNVEV (reference sequence). The germline V and J ends were trimmed by 6 bases and 8 bases, with 16 bases remaining between them. CDR3 in amino acids: CASRPENSRGYTF. In DNA, the CDR3 is TGTGCCAGCAGACCGGAGAACTCGCGAGGCTACACCTTC.

This clone was found a few times. V is TRBV11-3 and J is TRBJ2-1; 14 positions agree with TRBD2. Looked up from germline, CDR1 is SGHNT and CDR2 is YENEEA. Trimming took 5 bases from V and 1 from J; bases not matched to a gene: 1. The CDR3 totals 16 residues. This CDR3 reads CASSGLAGGSYNEQFF. Written as DNA, the CDR3 is TGTGCCAGCAGCGGACTAGCGGGGGGTTCCTACAATGAGCAGTTCTTC.

The chain joins TRBV6-5 to TRBJ1-1; tentative D call: TRBD1 (5 bases). From germline, CDR1 is MNHEY and CDR2 SVGAGI. Trimming took 8 bases from V and 1 from J, leaving 11 bases between them. The CDR3 runs 13 residues. The CDR3 protein is CASGPDRNTEAFF. CDR3 nucleotide sequence: TGTGCCAGCGGTCCAGACAGGAACACTGAAGCTTTCTTT.

V usage is TRBV2 and J usage is TRBJ1-5, with 7 bases lining up with TRBD1. V lost 6 bases to trimming and J lost 2 bases; unmatched junction nucleotides: 10. The germline V gene has CDR1 SNHLY and CDR2 FYNNEI. This CDR3 spans 16 amino acids. Here the CDR3 reads CASRGQWSWGNQPQHF. The CDR3 nucleotides read TGTGCCAGCAGGGGACAGTGGTCGTGGGGCAATCAGCCCCAGCATTTT.

This clone was detected only once. The V and J genes are TRBV5-1 and TRBJ2-2; D could derive from TRBD1 or TRBD2 (5 bases each). CDR3 length: 15 amino acids. Germline CDR1 SGHRS, CDR2 YFSETQ. Trimming left V 4 bases short and J 0 bases short, with 10 bases between. The CDR3 spells CASSLGTANTGELFF. The CDR3 nucleotides read TGCGCCAGCAGCCTAGGGACCGCGAACACCGGGGAGCTGTTTTTT.

The CDR3: CASSPRLAGGNNEQFF. The CDR3 bases are TGTGCCAGCAGCCCGCGACTAGCGGGGGGGAACAATGAGCAGTTCTTC. The chain links TRBV3-1 (or the pseudogene TRBV3-2) to TRBJ2-1; 14 nucleotides align to TRBD2. This CDR3 region has 16 residues. The trim removed 4 bases at V and 5 bases at J, leaving 4 bases unmatched. Germline V lookup: CDR1 LGHDT, CDR2 YNNKEL (reference sequence).

The chain joins TRBV5-1 to TRBJ1-1, with 7 bases fitting TRBD1. Trimming cost V 0 bases and J 6 bases; bases outside gene matches: 8. Germline CDR1 reads SGHRS; CDR2 reads YFSETQ. This CDR3 comprises 15 residues. This CDR3 reads CASSLGTGRSSEAFF. The CDR3, as DNA: TGCGCCAGCAGCTTGGGGACAGGTCGGAGCTCTGAAGCTTTCTTT.

The chain couples TRBV7-8 to TRBJ1-5; D remains unclear. V lost 2 bases to trimming and J lost 0 bases, with 8 bases between them. CDR3 length: 15 residues. CDR1 and CDR2 from the germline V gene are SGHVS and FQNEAQ. CDR3 residues: CASSLRDVSNQPQHF. In DNA, the CDR3 is TGTGCCAGCAGCTTAAGAGACGTTAGCAATCAGCCCCAGCATTTT. Full variable domain (rest looked up from reference TRBV7-8 and TRBJ1-5): GAGVSQSPRYKVAKRGQDVALRCDPISGHVSLFWYQQALGQGPEFLTYFQNEAQLDKSGLPSDRFFAERPEGSVSTLKIQRTQQEDSAVYLCASSLRDVSNQPQHFGDGTRLSIL.

The rearrangement uses TRBV12-3 or TRBV12-4 and TRBJ1-3; D is unresolved. The CDR3 is 12 residues long. V gave up 8 bases and J gave up 4 bases, with 9 bases separating them. CDR3 in amino acids: CASHQVGNTIYF. The CDR3 DNA is TGTGCCAGCCATCAGGTGGGAAACACCATATATTTT.

CDR3 loop: CASSANTIYF. Here the CDR3 DNA reads TGTGCCAGCTCGGCAAACACCATATATTTT. V usage is TRBV6-6 and J usage is TRBJ1-3; unclear D gene. The CDR3 consists of 10 residues. The germline CDR1 and CDR2 sequences are MNHNY and SVGAGI (reference sequence). V shed 8 bases and J shed 6 bases, with 5 bases lying between them.

This rearrangement joins TRBV30 to TRBJ1-2, with D unresolved. The V gene's germline CDR1 is GTSNPN and CDR2 SVGIG (reference sequence). The CDR3 runs to 15 residues. V gave up 2 bases and J gave up 2 bases, with 15 bases separating them. The CDR3 spells CAWSPPDVGNYGYTF. CDR3 nucleotide sequence: TGTGCCTGGAGTCCCCCAGATGTAGGGAACTATGGCTACACCTTC.

This chain links TRBV5-5 with TRBJ1-4; 7 bases agree with TRBD1. This CDR3 has 18 residues. Germline V lookup: CDR1 SGHKS, CDR2 YYEKEE (reference sequence). V trimming: 2 bases; J trimming: 3 bases; junction bases outside the gene matches: 13. CDR3 sequence (DNA): TGTGCCAGCAGCTTCACCACATTCCGCAGGGGGGCTAATGAAAAACTGTTTTTT. It yields the protein CASSFTTFRRGANEKLFF.

The V call is TRBV10-3, the J call TRBJ1-2, with D perhaps TRBD1 (5 bases). Between the trimmed V and J ends, which lost 5 bases and 8 bases, there was a span of 18 bases. CDR1 and CDR2 from the germline V gene are ENHRY and SYGVKD. CDR3 length: 14 amino acids. The chain's CDR3 is CAISLAGSERGYTF. In nucleotides, the CDR3 is TGTGCCATCAGTCTTGCAGGGTCTGAGCGGGGCTACACCTTC.

The chain links TRBV6-5 to TRBJ1-3; 10 nucleotides line up with TRBD1. The V gene's germline CDR1 is MNHEY and CDR2 SVGAGI. J gave up 4 bases and V 6 bases, and 6 bases lay outside the gene matches. This CDR3 has 15 residues. CDR3 in amino acids: CASRTGGNYGNTIYF. Here the CDR3 DNA reads TGTGCCAGCAGGACAGGGGGCAATTACGGAAACACCATATATTTT.

This chain joins TRBV3-1 (or the pseudogene TRBV3-2) and TRBJ2-7, with D perhaps assigned TRBD1 or TRBD2 (5 bases each). This CDR3 is built from 15 residues. Germline V gene data show CDR1 as LGHDT and CDR2 as YNNKEL (reference sequence). V was shortened by 4 bases and J by 3 bases, with 16 bases between the two germline ends. DNA for the CDR3: TGTGCCAGCAGCCGATCGGGACGGTCCCTCTACGAGCAGTACTTC. This gives the protein CASSRSGRSLYEQYF.

The genes are TRBV6-5 and TRBJ2-4; maybe TRBD1 (5 bases). Trimming stripped 6 bases from V and 5 bases from J, with 5 bases between. The CDR3 contains 11 residues. Germline V gene data show CDR1 as MNHEY and CDR2 as SVGAGI. The CDR3 reads CASRGENIQYF. CDR3 DNA sequence: TGTGCCAGCAGAGGGGAAAACATTCAGTACTTC.

V gene TRBV7-5 combines with J gene TRBJ1-5. TRBV7-5 is marked as a pseudogene. The CDR3 length is 17 residues. The DNA for the CDR3 is TGTGCCAGAAGCTTAGAGGCCCCCCGCGGGAGCAATCAGCCCCAGCATTTT. Its protein is CARSLEAPRGSNQPQHF.